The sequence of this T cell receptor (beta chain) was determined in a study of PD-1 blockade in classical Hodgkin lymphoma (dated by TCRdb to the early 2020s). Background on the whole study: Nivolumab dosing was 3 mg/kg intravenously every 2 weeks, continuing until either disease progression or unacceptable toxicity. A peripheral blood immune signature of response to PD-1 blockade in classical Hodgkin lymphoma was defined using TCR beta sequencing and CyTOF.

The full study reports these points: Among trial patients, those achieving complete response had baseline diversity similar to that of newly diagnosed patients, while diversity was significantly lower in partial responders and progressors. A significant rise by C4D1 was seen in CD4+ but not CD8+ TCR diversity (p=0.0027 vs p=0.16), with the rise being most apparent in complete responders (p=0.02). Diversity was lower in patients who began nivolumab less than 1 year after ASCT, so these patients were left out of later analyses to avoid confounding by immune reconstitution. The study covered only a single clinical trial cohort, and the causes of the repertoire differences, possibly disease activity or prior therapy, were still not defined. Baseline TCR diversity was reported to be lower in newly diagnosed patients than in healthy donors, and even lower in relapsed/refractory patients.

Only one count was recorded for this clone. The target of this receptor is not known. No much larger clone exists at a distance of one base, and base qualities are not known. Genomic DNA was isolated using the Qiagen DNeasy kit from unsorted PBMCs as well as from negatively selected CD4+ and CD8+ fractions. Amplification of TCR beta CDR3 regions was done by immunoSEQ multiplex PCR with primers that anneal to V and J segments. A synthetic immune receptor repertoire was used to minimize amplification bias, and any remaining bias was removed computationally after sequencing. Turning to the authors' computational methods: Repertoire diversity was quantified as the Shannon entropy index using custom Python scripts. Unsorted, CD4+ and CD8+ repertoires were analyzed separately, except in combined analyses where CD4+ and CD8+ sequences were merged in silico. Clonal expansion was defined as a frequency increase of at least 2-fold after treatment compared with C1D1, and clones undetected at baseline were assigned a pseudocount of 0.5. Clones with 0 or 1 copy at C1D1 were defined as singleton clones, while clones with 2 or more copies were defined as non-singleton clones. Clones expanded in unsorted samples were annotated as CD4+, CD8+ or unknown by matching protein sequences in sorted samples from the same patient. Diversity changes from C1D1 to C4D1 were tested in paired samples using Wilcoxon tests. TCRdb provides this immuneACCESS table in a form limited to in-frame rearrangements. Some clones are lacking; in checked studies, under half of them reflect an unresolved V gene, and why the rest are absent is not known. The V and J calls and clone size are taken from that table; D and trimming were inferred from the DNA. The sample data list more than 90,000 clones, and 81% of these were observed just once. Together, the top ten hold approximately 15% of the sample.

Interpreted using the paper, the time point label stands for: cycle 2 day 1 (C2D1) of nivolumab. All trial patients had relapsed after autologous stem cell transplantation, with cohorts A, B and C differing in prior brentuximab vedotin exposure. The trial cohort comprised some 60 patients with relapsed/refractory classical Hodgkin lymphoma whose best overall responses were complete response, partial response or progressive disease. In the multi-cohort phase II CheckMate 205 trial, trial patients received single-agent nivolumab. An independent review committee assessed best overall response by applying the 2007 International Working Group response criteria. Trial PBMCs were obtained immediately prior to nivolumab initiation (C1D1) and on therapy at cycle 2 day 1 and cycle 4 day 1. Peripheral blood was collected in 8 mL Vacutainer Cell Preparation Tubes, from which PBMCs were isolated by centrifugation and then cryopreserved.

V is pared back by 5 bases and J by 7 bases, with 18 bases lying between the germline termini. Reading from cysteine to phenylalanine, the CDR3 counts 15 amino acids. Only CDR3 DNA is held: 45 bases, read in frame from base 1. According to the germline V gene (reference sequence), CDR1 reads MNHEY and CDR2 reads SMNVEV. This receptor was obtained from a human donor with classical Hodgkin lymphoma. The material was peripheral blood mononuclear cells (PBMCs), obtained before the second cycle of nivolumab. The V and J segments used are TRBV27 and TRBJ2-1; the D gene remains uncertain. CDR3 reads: CASSPQRSVGNEQFF. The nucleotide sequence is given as TGTGCCAGCAGTCCGCAGAGGAGCGTTGGGAATGAGCAGTTCTTC.